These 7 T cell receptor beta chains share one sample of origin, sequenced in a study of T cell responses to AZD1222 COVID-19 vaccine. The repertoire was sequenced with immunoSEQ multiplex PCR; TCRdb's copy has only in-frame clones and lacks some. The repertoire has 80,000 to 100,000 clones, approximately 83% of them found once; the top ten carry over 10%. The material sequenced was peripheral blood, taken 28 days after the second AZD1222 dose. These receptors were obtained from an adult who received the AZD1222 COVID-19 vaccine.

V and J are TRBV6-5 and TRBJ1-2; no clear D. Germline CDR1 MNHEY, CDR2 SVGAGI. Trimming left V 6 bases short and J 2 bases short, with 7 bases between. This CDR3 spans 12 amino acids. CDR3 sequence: CASSRGNYGYTF. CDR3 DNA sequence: TGTGCCAGCAGCCGAGGGAACTATGGCTACACCTTC.

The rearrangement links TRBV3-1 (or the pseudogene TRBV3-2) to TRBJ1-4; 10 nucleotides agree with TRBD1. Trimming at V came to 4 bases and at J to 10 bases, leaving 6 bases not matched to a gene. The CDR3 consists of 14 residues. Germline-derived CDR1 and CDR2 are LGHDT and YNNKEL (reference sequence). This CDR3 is CASSPGTGVAKLFF. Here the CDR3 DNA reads TGTGCCAGCAGCCCCGGGACAGGGGTTGCAAAACTGTTTTTT.

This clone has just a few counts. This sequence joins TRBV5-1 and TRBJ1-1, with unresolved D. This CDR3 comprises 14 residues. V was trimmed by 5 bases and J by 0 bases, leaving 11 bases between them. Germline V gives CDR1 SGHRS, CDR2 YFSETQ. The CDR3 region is CASSSGNMNTEAFF. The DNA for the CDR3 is TGCGCCAGCAGTTCGGGAAACATGAACACTGAAGCTTTCTTT.

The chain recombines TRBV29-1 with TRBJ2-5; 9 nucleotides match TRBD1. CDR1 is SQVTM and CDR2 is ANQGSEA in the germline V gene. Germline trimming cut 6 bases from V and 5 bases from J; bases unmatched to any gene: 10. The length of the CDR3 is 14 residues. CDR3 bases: TGCAGCGTGACGAAACAGGGGGCCCGGGAGACCCAGTACTTC. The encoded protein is CSVTKQGARETQYF. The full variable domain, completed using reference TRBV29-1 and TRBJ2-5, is SAVISQKPSRDICQRGTSLTIQCQVDSQVTMMFWYRQQPGQSLTLIATANQGSEATYESGFVIDKFPISRPNLTFSTLTVSNMSPEDSSIYLCSVTKQGARETQYFGPGTRLLVL.

Written as DNA, the CDR3 is TGTGCCAGTAATACTCCGGGACACCACTACGAGCAGTACTTC. Its protein is CASNTPGHHYEQYF. The chain uses TRBV19 and TRBJ2-7; tentatively, D is TRBD1 (6 bases). V lost 7 bases and J 3 bases, leaving 16 bases between the germline ends. The CDR3 spans 14 residues. Germline CDR1 and CDR2: LNHDA and SQIVND (reference sequence).

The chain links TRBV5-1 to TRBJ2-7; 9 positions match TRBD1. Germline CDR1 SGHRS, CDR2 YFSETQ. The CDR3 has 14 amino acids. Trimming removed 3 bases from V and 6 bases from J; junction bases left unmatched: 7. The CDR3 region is CASSSGTGLVEQYF. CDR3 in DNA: TGCGCCAGCAGCTCCGGGACAGGGCTGGTCGAGCAGTACTTC.

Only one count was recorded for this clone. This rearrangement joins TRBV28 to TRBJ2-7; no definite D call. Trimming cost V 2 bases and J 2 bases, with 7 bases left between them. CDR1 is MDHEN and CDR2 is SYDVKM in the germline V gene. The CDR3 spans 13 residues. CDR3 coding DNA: TGTGCCAGCAGTTTAAACAGACCCTACGAGCAGTACTTC. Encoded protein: CASSLNRPYEQYF.